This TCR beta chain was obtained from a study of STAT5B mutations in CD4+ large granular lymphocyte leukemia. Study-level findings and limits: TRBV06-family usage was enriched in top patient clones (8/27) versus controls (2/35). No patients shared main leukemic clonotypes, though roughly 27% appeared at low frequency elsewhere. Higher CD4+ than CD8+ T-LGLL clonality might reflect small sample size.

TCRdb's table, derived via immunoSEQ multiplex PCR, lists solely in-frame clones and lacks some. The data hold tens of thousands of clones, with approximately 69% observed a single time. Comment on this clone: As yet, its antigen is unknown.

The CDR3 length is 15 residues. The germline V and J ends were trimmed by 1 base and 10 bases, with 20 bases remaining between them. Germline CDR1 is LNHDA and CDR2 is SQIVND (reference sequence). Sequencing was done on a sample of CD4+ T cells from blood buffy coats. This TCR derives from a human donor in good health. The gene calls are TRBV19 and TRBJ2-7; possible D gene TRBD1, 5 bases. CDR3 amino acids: CASSIAPGPDNGQYF. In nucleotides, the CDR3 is TGTGCCAGTAGTATAGCTCCAGGGCCCGATAACGGACAGTACTTC.